This TCR beta chain was recorded in a study of regulatory T cells in long-lasting Graves disease. Libraries of TCR beta came from iRepertoire HTBI primers plus Arm-PCR of CDR3 regions. Original processing notes: Samples jointly harbored fewer than 65 TRBV and over 13 TRBJ segments. In TCRdb, the multiplex PCR reads were re-called with MiXCR into one record per CDR3 protein. The V and J calls shown here were made by TCRdb, not taken from the authors' results. The data hold a few hundred thousand distinct CDR3 sequences, with about 12% observed a single time. Time point defined: newly diagnosed GD, antithyroid drugs for less than 3 months. RNA extracted from PBMCs served as the sequencing template. The same data also went into a second study, on T cells in Graves' hyperthyroidism and ophthalmopathy. That source reports: The study used the HTBI primer set for a first-round RT-PCR of the TCR CDR3. Blood also showed most of the thyroid clonotypes that were expanded above 0.001.

Sequencing used peripheral blood mononuclear cells (PBMCs), obtained at new diagnosis, from a patient treated with antithyroid drugs. The clonotype was recovered from a woman younger than 30 with Graves disease.

The chain's CDR3 is CSVTGLADNEQFF. The CDR3 coding sequence is TGCAGCGTTACGGGACTAGCGGACAATGAGCAGTTCTTC. This rearrangement joins TRBV29-1 to TRBJ2-1, with 11 bases lining up with TRBD2. J was trimmed by 5 bases and V by 5 bases; bases with no gene match: 2. There are 13 residues in the CDR3. Germline CDR1 reads SQVTM; CDR2 reads ANQGSEA.